The 20 T cell receptor beta chains presented below share a single source sample, sequenced in a study of blood T cell repertoires in COVID-19. Sequencing was performed with immunoSEQ multiplex PCR; in TCRdb, only in-frame clones are kept and a portion is missing. The repertoire holds 150,000 to 200,000 clones, with about 89% as singletons. The sample was peripheral blood. Every receptor here comes from a man aged 70-80 years with acute or convalescent COVID-19.

The chain is built from TRBV5-1 and TRBJ2-3, with D maybe TRBD2 (6 bases). The germline CDR1 and CDR2 sequences are SGHRS and YFSETQ. This CDR3 spans 12 amino acids. With 7 bases removed from V and 6 bases from J, the gap between germline ends came to 12 bases. The CDR3 nucleotides read TGCGCCAGCGGCCGGGGGAGCGATACGCAGTATTTT. It is translated as CASGRGSDTQYF.

The chain uses TRBV29-1 and TRBJ2-1, with TRBD1 as a possible D gene (9 bases). The V end was cut by 6 bases, the J end by 2 bases, with 17 bases between. CDR3 length: 15 residues. The germline gives CDR1 SQVTM, CDR2 ANQGSEA. In DNA, the CDR3 is TGCAGCGTCCACGGGGGGGACAGGGCCTACAATGAGCAGTTCTTC. Translated, it gives CSVHGGDRAYNEQFF.

This chain links TRBV21-1 with TRBJ2-2; the table's D call, TRBD1, was not checked against the DNA. TRBV21-1 counts as a pseudogene. This CDR3 contains 16 residues. The CDR3 loop is CASSSAGTANTGELFF. CDR3 bases: TGTGCCAGCAGCTCAGCCGGGACAGCGAACACCGGGGAGCTGTTTTTT.

The rearrangement joins TRBV5-1 to TRBJ2-7; TRBD2 agrees at 15 bases. With 5 bases clipped from V and 2 bases from J, the junction kept 5 bases outside the gene matches. The CDR3 length is 16 residues. Germline loops: CDR1 SGHRS, CDR2 YFSETQ. As DNA, the CDR3 is TGCGCCAGCAGTATTGGACTAGCGGGAGGGGCCTACGAGCAGTACTTC. This sequence encodes CASSIGLAGGAYEQYF. Supplemented by reference TRBV5-1 and TRBJ2-7, the full variable domain reads KAGVTQTPRYLIKTRGQQVTLSCSPISGHRSVSWYQQTPGQGLQFLFEYFSETQRNKGNFPGRFSGRQFSNSRSEMNVSTLELGDSALYLCASSIGLAGGAYEQYFGPGTRLTVT.

This rearrangement joins TRBV7-9 to TRBJ1-6; a possible D gene is TRBD1 (6 bases). From germline, CDR1 is SEHNR and CDR2 FQNEAQ (reference sequence). Between the trimmed V and J ends, which lost 1 base and 14 bases, there was a span of 18 bases. The CDR3 spans 15 residues. CDR3 amino acids: CASSLVTGWEGALHF. The DNA for the CDR3 is TGTGCCAGCAGCTTAGTTACAGGGTGGGAAGGGGCCCTCCACTTT.

The CDR3 loop reads CASSSTGGASGANVLTF. As DNA, the CDR3 is TGTGCCAGCAGCTCGACAGGGGGCGCATCTGGGGCCAACGTCCTGACTTTC. The chain recombines TRBV7-6 with TRBJ2-6; 10 positions agree with TRBD1. Looked up from germline, CDR1 is SGHVS and CDR2 is FNYEAQ. The CDR3 sequence is 17 residues long. The ends lost 4 bases at V and 1 base at J; junction bases unmatched: 4. The full variable domain, rest sourced from reference TRBV7-6 and TRBJ2-6, is GAGVSQSPRYKVTKRGQDVALRCDPISGHVSLYWYRQALGQGPEFLTYFNYEAQQDKSGLPNDRFSAERPEGSISTLTIQRTEQRDSAMYRCASSSTGGASGANVLTFGAGSRLTVL.

The V and J genes are TRBV30 and TRBJ1-2, with a tentative D call TRBD1 (5 bases). From germline, CDR1 is GTSNPN and CDR2 SVGIG (reference sequence). Between the trimmed V and J ends, which lost 3 bases and 6 bases, there was a span of 14 bases. This CDR3 has 13 amino acids. CDR3 sequence reads: CAWSRVGGDGYTF. CDR3 bases: TGTGCCTGGAGCCGGGTCGGGGGGGATGGCTACACCTTC.

The rearrangement uses TRBV27 and TRBJ1-6, with D unclear. V was clipped by 4 bases and J by 7 bases, with 8 bases between them. The germline gives CDR1 MNHEY, CDR2 SMNVEV (reference sequence). The length of the CDR3 is 13 residues. CDR3 sequence (DNA): TGTGCCAGCAGTTCCCCGGTGAATTCACCCCTCCACTTT. Protein: CASSSPVNSPLHF.

The chain links TRBV5-6 to TRBJ2-7; weak D call: TRBD1 (6 bases). Germline CDR1 SGHDT, CDR2 YYEEEE. The CDR3 runs to 14 residues. Trimming stripped 2 bases from V and 2 bases from J, with 11 bases between. The CDR3 is CASSFGTLAYEQYF. CDR3 nucleotides: TGTGCCAGCAGCTTCGGGACACTTGCCTACGAGCAGTACTTC.

The J gene is TRBJ1-4, the V gene TRBV5-1, with D maybe TRBD1 (6 bases). The CDR3 is 13 amino acids. Per the germline V gene, CDR1 is SGHRS and CDR2 is YFSETQ. V lost 0 bases and J lost 6, with 6 bases in between. The CDR3 sequence is CASSLAGDEKLFF. DNA for the CDR3: TGCGCCAGCAGCTTGGCAGGGGATGAAAAACTGTTTTTT.

As DNA, the CDR3 is TGTGCCACCAGCAGAGGAGGGGGCGCGTACACTGAAGCTTTCTTT. It codes for CATSRGGGAYTEAFF. The genes are TRBV15 and TRBJ1-1; 7 positions match TRBD1. V lost 1 base, J lost 3 bases, and 5 bases stayed unmatched. Germline V lookup: CDR1 LNHNV, CDR2 YYDKDF (reference sequence). The CDR3 sequence is 15 residues long.

The chain is built from TRBV5-4 and TRBJ1-1, with 8 bases that match TRBD1. The CDR3 loop spans 14 amino acids. Trimming removed 4 bases from V and 4 bases from J; junction bases left unmatched: 6. Germline V CDR1 and CDR2: SGHNT, YYREEE (reference sequence). The CDR3 DNA sequence: TGTGCCAGCAGCCCCCGGACAGGGCCCACTGAAGCTTTCTTT. This codes for CASSPRTGPTEAFF.

The chain recombines TRBV10-1 with TRBJ2-1, with D possibly matching TRBD2 (6 bases). Germline V gene lookup returns CDR1 WNHNN and CDR2 SYGVQD (reference sequence). CDR3 length: 13 amino acids. V was clipped by 7 bases and J by 10 bases, with 17 bases between them. The CDR3 sequence: CASTDYRLGEQFF. For the CDR3, the DNA is TGCGCCAGCACGGACTATAGATTGGGCGAGCAGTTCTTC.

This clone was detected only a few times. The rearrangement joins TRBV9 to TRBJ1-1; TRBD1 might be the D (5 bases). Trimming removed 3 bases at V and 1 base at J, with 7 bases between. Germline V gives CDR1 SGDLS, CDR2 YYNGEE. This CDR3 has 13 residues. CDR3: CASSAGGNTEAFF. CDR3 in DNA: TGTGCCAGCAGCGCCGGGGGGAACACTGAAGCTTTCTTT.

V is TRBV5-1 and J is TRBJ1-2; 7 nucleotides align to TRBD1. Germline lookup yields CDR1 SGHRS and CDR2 YFSETQ. The J segment lost 6 bases and the V segment lost 7 bases, leaving 9 bases of the junction unmatched. The CDR3 runs 13 residues. As DNA, the CDR3 is TGCGCCAGCTCCAACATTCAGGGGGATGGCTACACCTTC. Its protein product is CASSNIQGDGYTF.

This CDR3 reads CASSLVGQETQYF. The DNA of the CDR3 is TGCGCCAGCAGCTTGGTCGGGCAAGAGACCCAGTACTTC. The chain carries TRBV5-1 and TRBJ2-5, with D unclear. With 0 bases removed from V and 2 bases from J, the gap between germline ends came to 5 bases. This CDR3 is 13 amino acids long. Germline assignment: CDR1 SGHRS and CDR2 YFSETQ.

The chain links TRBV5-1 to TRBJ2-3; 9 positions match TRBD2. Germline V gene lookup returns CDR1 SGHRS and CDR2 YFSETQ. This CDR3 is 13 amino acids long. V trimming: 4 bases; J trimming: 8 bases; junction bases outside the gene matches: 5. CDR3 loop: CASSDIAGATQYF. CDR3 DNA: TGCGCCAGCAGCGACATAGCGGGGGCTACGCAGTATTTT.

This clone was picked up a small number of times. The chain couples TRBV15 to TRBJ2-1; D uncertain. V lost 0 bases to trimming and J lost 6 bases, with 6 bases between them. Germline CDR1 is LNHNV and CDR2 is YYDKDF (reference sequence). The CDR3 spans 13 residues. The CDR3 region is CATSRDLSNEQFF. The CDR3 region has the DNA TGTGCCACCAGCAGAGATCTCAGCAATGAGCAGTTCTTC.

This clone was seen once. CDR3 loop: CAWSWAGRTSTDTQYF. CDR3 DNA: TGTGCCTGGAGTTGGGCCGGGAGGACGAGCACAGATACGCAGTATTTT. J is TRBJ2-3 and V is TRBV30, with 7 bases that match TRBD2. Per the germline V gene, CDR1 is GTSNPN and CDR2 is SVGIG (reference sequence). CDR3 length equals 16 residues. The ends lost 2 bases at V and 0 bases at J; junction bases unmatched: 8.

This sequence joins TRBV4-1 and TRBJ2-6; TRBD1 might be the D (5 bases). Germline lookup yields CDR1 MGHRA and CDR2 YSYEKL. There are 20 residues in the CDR3. V was pared by 4 bases and J by 1 base, with 23 bases between. The CDR3 region has the DNA TGCGCCAGCAGCCCGCTCAGGGTCGACACTCCGATTTCTGGGGCCAACGTCCTGACTTTC. Amino acid sequence: CASSPLRVDTPISGANVLTF.